This TCR beta chain was profiled in a study of blood T cells in healthy people across ages. In the study overall: Researchers report that template switching captured about one barcoded beta molecule per two T cells.

Study outcomes and limitations: Long-lived donors had more naive CD4+ cells and higher diversity than aged donors. PBMC samples, being unsorted, prevented any conclusive comparison of naive and antigen-experienced cells. Higher naive T cell percentage went strongly together with higher TCR beta diversity.

This clonotype was seen more than once but under ten times. The antigen is not known. Germline V CDR1 and CDR2: LNHNV, YYDKDF (reference sequence). The ends lost 2 bases at V and 8 bases at J; junction bases unmatched: 9. The CDR3 runs 16 residues. For the second PCR, which ran for 7 to 11 cycles, a sample-barcoded 5' primer and a J-beta primer mix were used. Via MiXCR, TCRdb re-called the 5' RACE reads, giving one row per CDR3 protein. The sample contains roughly 1.4 million distinct CDR3 sequences, around 55% of which appear only once. The receptor's source is a man aged 18 to 30 in good health. The chain is built from TRBV15 and TRBJ1-4; 9 nucleotides match TRBD1. Input material: blood. The CDR3 spells CATSRKPDRGREKLFF. The CDR3 region has the DNA TGTGCCACCAGCAGAAAGCCGGACAGGGGTCGGGAAAAACTGTTTTTT.